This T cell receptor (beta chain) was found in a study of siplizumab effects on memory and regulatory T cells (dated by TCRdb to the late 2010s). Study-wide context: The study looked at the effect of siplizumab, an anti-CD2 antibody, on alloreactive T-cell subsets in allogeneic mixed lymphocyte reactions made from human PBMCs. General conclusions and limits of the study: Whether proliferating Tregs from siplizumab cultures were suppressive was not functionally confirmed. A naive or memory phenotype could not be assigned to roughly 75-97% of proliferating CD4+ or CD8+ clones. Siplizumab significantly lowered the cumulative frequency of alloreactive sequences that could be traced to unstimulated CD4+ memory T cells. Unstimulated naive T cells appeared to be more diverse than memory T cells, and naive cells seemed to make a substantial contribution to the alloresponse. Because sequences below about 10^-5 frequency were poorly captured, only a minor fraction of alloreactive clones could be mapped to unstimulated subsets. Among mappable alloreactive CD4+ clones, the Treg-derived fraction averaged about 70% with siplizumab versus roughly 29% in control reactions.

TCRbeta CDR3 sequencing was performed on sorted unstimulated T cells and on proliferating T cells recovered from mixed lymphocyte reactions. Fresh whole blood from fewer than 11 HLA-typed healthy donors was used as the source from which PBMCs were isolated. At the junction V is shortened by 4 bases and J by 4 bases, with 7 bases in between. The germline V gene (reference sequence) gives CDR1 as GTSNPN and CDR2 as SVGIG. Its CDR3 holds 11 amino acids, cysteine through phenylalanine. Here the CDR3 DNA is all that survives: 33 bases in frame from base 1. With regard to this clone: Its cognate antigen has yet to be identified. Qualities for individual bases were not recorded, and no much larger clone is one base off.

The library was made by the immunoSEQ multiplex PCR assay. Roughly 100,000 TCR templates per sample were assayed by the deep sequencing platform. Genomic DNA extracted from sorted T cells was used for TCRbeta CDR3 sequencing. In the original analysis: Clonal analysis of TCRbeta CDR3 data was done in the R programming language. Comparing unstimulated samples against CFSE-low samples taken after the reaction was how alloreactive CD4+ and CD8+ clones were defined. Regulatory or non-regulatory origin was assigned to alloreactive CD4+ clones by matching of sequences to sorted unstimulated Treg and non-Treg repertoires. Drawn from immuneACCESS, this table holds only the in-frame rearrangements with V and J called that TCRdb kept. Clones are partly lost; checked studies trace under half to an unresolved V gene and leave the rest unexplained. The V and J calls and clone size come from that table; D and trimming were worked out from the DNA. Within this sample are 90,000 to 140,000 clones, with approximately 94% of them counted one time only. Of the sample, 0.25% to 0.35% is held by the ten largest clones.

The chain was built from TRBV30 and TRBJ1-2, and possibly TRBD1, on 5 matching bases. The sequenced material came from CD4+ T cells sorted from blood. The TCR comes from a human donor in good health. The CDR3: CAWTGSYGYTF. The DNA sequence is TGTGCCTGGACAGGGAGCTATGGCTACACCTTC.